The clone carrying this T cell receptor beta chain has a handful of counts. Its cognate antigen is unknown. The germline V gene has CDR1 DFQATT and CDR2 SNEGSKA (reference sequence). With V trimmed by 3 bases and J by 8 bases, 12 bases remained unmatched. The CDR3 is made up of 15 amino acids. These data come from a study of T cells in Graves' hyperthyroidism and ophthalmopathy. Study results and limitations: Most expanded thyroid clonotypes above 0.001 recurred in blood. Progression to ophthalmopathy was predicted a median of roughly 6.6 months early.

TCR beta CDR3 sequences were amplified from RNA transcripts. Researchers ran a first-round RT-PCR on the TCR CDR3 using the HTBI primer set. TCRdb fed the multiplex PCR reads into MiXCR, producing one record per CDR3 protein. The sample carries 220,000 or so distinct CDR3 sequences, about 15% recorded once. Each ophthalmopathy patient scored at least 3 on the Clinical Activity Score and at least 4 on NOSPECS grade, with duration under 3 months. Diagnosis rested on symptoms, serum thyroxine and TRAb, thyroid ultrasound, and orbital computed tomography. Sequenced input: blood. The chain recombines TRBV20-1 with TRBJ2-4, with TRBD2 identical over 8 bases. The sequence was collected from a woman aged 18-35 years with Graves' ophthalmopathy. The chain's CDR3 is CSASGREAGSYIQYF. CDR3 coding DNA: TGCAGTGCTAGCGGGCGGGAGGCGGGGTCATACATTCAGTACTTC.